The 10 T cell receptor beta chains in this list originate from one sample, sequenced in a study of T cells in Graves' hyperthyroidism and ophthalmopathy. Authors of the study amplified TCR beta CDR3 regions from RNA transcripts. The primer set for the first-round RT-PCR of the TCR CDR3 was HTBI. TCRdb re-called the multiplex PCR reads with MiXCR, one entry per CDR3 protein. This sample has 300,000 to 350,000 distinct CDR3 sequences; more than 11% occur once, and the top ten carry about 22%. Sample: blood. The receptors were gathered from a woman in her twenties or thirties with Graves' hyperthyroidism.

Many counts were recorded for this clonotype. J is TRBJ2-4 and V is TRBV7-2; TRBD1 agrees at 7 bases. The CDR3 has 18 residues. Germline-derived CDR1 and CDR2 are SGHTA and FQGNSA. With 1 base clipped from V and 0 bases from J, the junction kept 9 bases outside the gene matches. The CDR3 sequence is CASSLGQGLNLAKNIQYF. Written as DNA, the CDR3 is TGTGCCAGCAGCTTAGGACAGGGCCTCAATTTAGCCAAAAACATTCAGTACTTC.

This clonotype appeared many times. The V gene is TRBV28, the J gene TRBJ2-5; TRBD1 matches 7 bases. The CDR3 contains 11 residues. Germline loops: CDR1 MDHEN, CDR2 SYDVKM. Unmatched junction bases numbered 1, after V lost 9 bases and J lost 3 bases. The CDR3 reads CASGQEETQYF. As DNA, the CDR3 is TGTGCCAGTGGACAGGAAGAGACCCAGTACTTC. Full variable domain (remainder filled in from reference TRBV28 and TRBJ2-5): DVKVTQSSRYLVKRTGEKVFLECVQDMDHENMFWYRQDPGLGLRLIYFSYDVKMKEKGDIPEGYSVSREKKERFSLILESASTNQTSMYLCASGQEETQYFGPGTRLLVL.

The rearrangement uses TRBV4-2 and TRBJ1-2; D remains ambiguous. The CDR3 is 15 residues long. Germline V gene data show CDR1 as LGHNA and CDR2 as YNFKEQ. Trimming left V 1 base short and J 0 bases short, with 9 bases between. CDR3 sequence (DNA): TGTGCCAGCAGCCAAGGATTGGAGACTAACTATGGCTACACCTTC. This translates into CASSQGLETNYGYTF.

This clonotype appeared a few times. The chain recombines TRBV18 with TRBJ1-6; D is uncertain. Germline values: CDR1 KGHSH, CDR2 LQKENI. V was cut by 6 bases and J by 9 bases, with 12 bases left in between. The CDR3 contains 13 residues. CDR3 protein: CASSPSESSPLHF. In DNA, the CDR3 is TGTGCCAGCTCGCCCTCGGAGTCTTCACCCCTCCACTTT.

The CDR3 DNA follows: TGTGCCAGCAGTTTTGGGGGCGACAGGGGGGAGTTCTTC. It codes for CASSFGGDRGEFF. The rearrangement uses TRBV28 and TRBJ2-1; TRBD1 matches at 9 bases. Per the germline V gene, CDR1 is MDHEN and CDR2 is SYDVKM. J lost 14 bases, V lost 3 bases, and 8 bases had no gene match. This CDR3 spans 13 amino acids.

V is TRBV2 and J is TRBJ2-2; 10 bases line up with TRBD2. This CDR3 region has 17 residues. Germline-derived CDR1 and CDR2 are SNHLY and FYNNEI. J lost 1 base, V lost 6 bases, and 8 bases had no gene match. The CDR3 nucleotides are TGTGCCAGCAGCTCCTCTCTAGCGGGGGTGAACACCGGGGAGCTGTTTTTT. Translated: CASSSSLAGVNTGELFF.

Of note for this clonotype: This clone may be a read error of a much larger clone one base away. This CDR3 reads CAGSYSYRSYEQYF. CDR3 sequence (DNA): TGTGCCGGCAGTTACTCGTACAGATCCTACGAGCAGTACTTC. The chain has TRBV6-5 and TRBJ2-7; D ambiguous. CDR1 and CDR2 (germline): MNHEY, SVGAGI. This CDR3 is built from 14 residues.

This chain joins TRBV7-2 and TRBJ2-3; D is uncertain. The CDR3 runs to 14 residues. With 2 bases removed from V and 2 bases from J, the gap between germline ends came to 8 bases. Germline values: CDR1 SGHTA, CDR2 FQGNSA. The CDR3 is CASSLSTYTDTQYF. DNA for the CDR3: TGTGCCAGCAGCTTAAGTACCTACACAGATACGCAGTATTTT.

In this sample, this clonotype turned up many times. The J gene is TRBJ2-1, the V gene TRBV11-1; D is possibly TRBD2 (6 bases). This CDR3 comprises 16 residues. Germline values: CDR1 SGHAT, CDR2 FQDESV (reference sequence). Trimming cost V 4 bases and J 7 bases, with 20 bases left between them. CDR3 sequence reads: CASSSSRDSHRNEQFF. The CDR3 DNA follows: TGTGCCAGCAGCTCAAGCCGGGACTCACACAGAAATGAGCAGTTCTTC.

This clonotype was detected many times. The chain combines TRBV30 with TRBJ2-5, with 7 bases matching TRBD2. Trimming cost V 3 bases and J 5 bases; bases outside gene matches: 6. The CDR3 loop spans 13 amino acids. Germline V lookup: CDR1 GTSNPN, CDR2 SVGIG (reference sequence). The CDR3 here is CAWSAGVHETQYF. The CDR3 coding sequence is TGTGCCTGGAGCGCGGGAGTTCATGAGACCCAGTACTTC.